The 18 T cell receptor beta chains below all came from one sample that was sequenced in a study of tumor-infiltrating lymphocytes in localized non-small cell lung cancer. Only in-frame clones appear in the TCRdb table, and some are missing; sequencing was by immunoSEQ multiplex PCR. Counted here are 5,800 or so clones, around 67% occurring once; the ten biggest clones make up roughly 13%. The sequenced sample was uninvolved lung tissue not adjacent to the tumor. The receptor set was obtained from a human donor with non-small cell lung cancer.

This chain connects TRBV30 to TRBJ2-7; 8 bases map to TRBD1. V was clipped by 2 bases and J by 2 bases; unmatched bases: 14. Germline CDR1 GTSNPN, CDR2 SVGIG (reference sequence). This CDR3 contains 17 residues. In DNA form, the CDR3 reads TGTGCCTGGAGTTTGTCGGACAGGGCAGACTTACCCTACGAGCAGTACTTC. It yields the protein CAWSLSDRADLPYEQYF.

The rearrangement uses TRBV9 and TRBJ2-1; 10 bases line up with TRBD2. CDR1 SGDLS and CDR2 YYNGEE come from the germline V gene. The CDR3 has 15 residues. V was clipped by 4 bases and J by 9 bases; unmatched bases: 10. Written as DNA, the CDR3 is TGTGCCAGCAGCCCCGGGGCTAGCGGGAGTCGTGAGCAGTTCTTC. It encodes CASSPGASGSREQFF.

The CDR3 DNA follows: TGTGCCAGCAGCCCCCGAGAACGAGGCTATGGCTACACCTTC. Amino acids: CASSPRERGYGYTF. The chain combines TRBV2 with TRBJ1-2; D call uncertain. The CDR3 covers 14 residues. Trimming took 6 bases from V and 4 from J, leaving 15 bases between them. Germline CDR1 SNHLY, CDR2 FYNNEI.

This chain connects TRBV9 to TRBJ2-7; D possibly matches TRBD1 or TRBD2 (5 bases each). Germline V gives CDR1 SGDLS, CDR2 YYNGEE. The CDR3 spans 16 residues. Trimming removed 0 bases from V and 0 bases from J, with 13 bases in between. CDR3 coding DNA: TGTGCCAGCAGCGTAGGATACGGGGCCAGCTCCTACGAGCAGTACTTC. It translates to CASSVGYGASSYEQYF.

The CDR3 nucleotides are TGTGCCAGCAGTTTTATGATGAACACTGAAGCTTTCTTT. This codes for CASSFMMNTEAFF. The rearrangement uses TRBV27 and TRBJ1-1, with D uncertain. The CDR3 is 13 amino acids. The germline V gene has CDR1 MNHEY and CDR2 SMNVEV (reference sequence). The V end was cut by 3 bases, the J end by 0 bases, with 5 bases between.

This chain uses TRBV30 with TRBJ1-4; the D gene is possibly TRBD1 (5 bases). CDR3 length equals 11 residues. Per germline, CDR1 GTSNPN and CDR2 SVGIG (reference sequence). The CDR3 sequence: CVLGRGEKLFF. The CDR3 coding sequence is TGTGTCCTCGGCCGGGGGGAAAAACTGTTTTTT.

The J gene is TRBJ1-2, the V gene TRBV19; D is perhaps TRBD1 (6 bases). Germline V gene data show CDR1 as LNHDA and CDR2 as SQIVND (reference sequence). This CDR3 spans 13 amino acids. V was cut by 5 bases and J by 4 bases, with 11 bases left in between. The CDR3 sequence is CASSVQGLYGYTF. Written as DNA, the CDR3 is TGTGCCAGTAGTGTCCAGGGGCTCTATGGCTACACCTTC.

The V call is TRBV7-2, the J call TRBJ2-1; D gene uncertain. Germline lookup yields CDR1 SGHTA and CDR2 FQGNSA. V was trimmed by 5 bases and J by 10 bases, leaving 12 bases between them. The CDR3 consists of 12 residues. The CDR3 region is CASSPWSREQFF. The CDR3 region has the DNA TGTGCCAGCAGCCCCTGGTCTCGGGAGCAGTTCTTC.

The chain combines TRBV30 with TRBJ2-1; the match to TRBD1 covers 7 bases. Germline CDR1 is GTSNPN and CDR2 is SVGIG (reference sequence). The CDR3 runs to 14 residues. Germline trimming cut 7 bases from V and 0 bases from J; bases unmatched to any gene: 6. CDR3 in DNA: TGTGCCTACCTGCGACAGGGCTCCTACAATGAGCAGTTCTTC. Its translation: CAYLRQGSYNEQFF.

This clone came up a few times. The chain carries TRBV2 and TRBJ2-7; 8 bases match TRBD2. Germline V gives CDR1 SNHLY, CDR2 FYNNEI. The CDR3 is made up of 12 amino acids. V lost 4 bases and J lost 6; bases outside the gene matches: 2. The CDR3 sequence: CASSATSGEQYF. The CDR3 DNA reads as TGTGCCAGCAGTGCTACTAGCGGCGAGCAGTACTTC.

This sequence joins TRBV4-3 and TRBJ2-1; D call uncertain. V lost 1 base and J lost 15, with 16 bases in between. CDR1 LGHNA and CDR2 YSLEER come from the germline V gene. The CDR3 length is 13 residues. In DNA form, the CDR3 reads TGCGCCAGCAGCCAAGGGGATAGTGAAGTTCCGTTCTTC. Protein product: CASSQGDSEVPFF.

This clone occurred a few times. The chain combines TRBV28 with TRBJ2-7, with D maybe TRBD2 (5 bases). This CDR3 has 15 residues. V shed 3 bases and J shed 7 bases, with 19 bases lying between them. Germline CDR1 is MDHEN and CDR2 is SYDVKM. The CDR3 here is CASSLRGSALEEQYF. The CDR3 DNA sequence: TGTGCCAGCAGTTTGCGTGGGAGCGCCTTAGAGGAGCAGTACTTC.

The V and J genes are TRBV28 and TRBJ2-5, with D perhaps matching TRBD2 (6 bases). CDR3 size: 15 residues. V was pared by 7 bases and J by 5 bases, with 20 bases between. Germline V CDR1 and CDR2: MDHEN, SYDVKM. In DNA form, the CDR3 reads TGTGCCAGCACCACTCAAGTCCGGGGGTGGGAGACCCAGTACTTC. This sequence encodes CASTTQVRGWETQYF.

The rearrangement uses TRBV4-2 and TRBJ2-4; D unclear. Trimming took 1 base from V and 6 from J, leaving 10 bases between them. CDR3 length: 14 residues. CDR1 and CDR2 from the germline V gene are LGHNA and YNFKEQ. The CDR3 spells CASSQVEYLNIQYF. The CDR3 nucleotides are TGTGCCAGCAGCCAAGTGGAGTACCTAAACATTCAGTACTTC.

The rearrangement joins TRBV2 to TRBJ2-7; D not certain. CDR3 length: 12 amino acids. Germline CDR1 is SNHLY and CDR2 is FYNNEI. Trimming pared 6 bases from V and 2 bases from J, leaving 8 bases between. The CDR3, as DNA: TGTGCCAGCAGGGATGGTCCCTACGAGCAGTACTTC. Its translation: CASRDGPYEQYF.

The chain employs TRBV7-2 and TRBJ2-3, with TRBD2 matching 12 bases. In germline, CDR1 is SGHTA, CDR2 FQGNSA. V shed 3 bases and J 1 base; nucleotides not matched to a gene: 5. The CDR3 has 17 residues. CDR3 nucleotide sequence: TGTGCCAGCAGCTTGGACGGACTAGCGGGACGCACAGATACGCAGTATTTT. This sequence encodes CASSLDGLAGRTDTQYF.

The chain links TRBV28 to TRBJ1-1; D not certain. The CDR3 is 15 amino acids. Trimming stripped 2 bases from V and 2 bases from J, with 12 bases between. The germline V gene encodes CDR1 MDHEN and CDR2 SYDVKM. The CDR3 DNA follows: TGTGCCAGCAGTTTAAGGCAGACTGGCAACACTGAAGCTTTCTTT. This encodes CASSLRQTGNTEAFF. The full variable domain, rest sourced from reference TRBV28 and TRBJ1-1, is DVKVTQSSRYLVKRTGEKVFLECVQDMDHENMFWYRQDPGLGLRLIYFSYDVKMKEKGDIPEGYSVSREKKERFSLILESASTNQTSMYLCASSLRQTGNTEAFFGQGTRLTVV.

The sample holds a few counts of this clone. The genes are TRBV27 and TRBJ2-7, with D perhaps TRBD1 (6 bases). This CDR3 comprises 12 residues. Germline V CDR1 and CDR2: MNHEY, SMNVEV (reference sequence). The V gene lost 6 bases and the J gene lost 4 bases, with 10 bases spanning the gap. The CDR3 sequence: CASSPGTYEQYF. DNA for the CDR3: TGTGCCAGCAGCCCTGGGACATACGAGCAGTACTTC.